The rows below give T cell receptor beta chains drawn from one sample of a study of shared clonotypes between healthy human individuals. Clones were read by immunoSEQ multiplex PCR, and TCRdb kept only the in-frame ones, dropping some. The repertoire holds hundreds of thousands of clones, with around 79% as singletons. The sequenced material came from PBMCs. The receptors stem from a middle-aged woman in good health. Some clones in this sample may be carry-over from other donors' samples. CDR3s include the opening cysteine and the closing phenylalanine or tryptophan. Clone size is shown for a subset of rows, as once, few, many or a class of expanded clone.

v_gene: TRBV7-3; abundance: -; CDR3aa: CASSRTGWRDTEAFF
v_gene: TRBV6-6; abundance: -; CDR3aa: CASKQGPEKLFF
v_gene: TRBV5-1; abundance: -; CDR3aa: CASSLAAVKQGTQYF
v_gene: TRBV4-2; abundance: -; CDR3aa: CASSQETGGNEKLFF
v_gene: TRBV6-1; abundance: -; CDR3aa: CASSESGGSAGELFF
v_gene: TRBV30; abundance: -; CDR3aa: CAWRAGGYNEQFF
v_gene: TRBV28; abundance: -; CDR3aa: CASSPTGTNQPQHF
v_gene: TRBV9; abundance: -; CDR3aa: CASSVVAGHYNEQFF
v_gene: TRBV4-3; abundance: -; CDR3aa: CASSQEVTGDTEAFF
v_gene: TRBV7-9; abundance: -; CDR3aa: CASSLGLARVETQYF
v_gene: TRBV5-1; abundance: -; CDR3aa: CASSLVGNEQYF
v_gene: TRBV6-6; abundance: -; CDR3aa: CASLTEGETQYF
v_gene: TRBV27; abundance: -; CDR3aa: CASSLSTGGISPLHF
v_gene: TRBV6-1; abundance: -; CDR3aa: CASSDLGNTYYEQYF
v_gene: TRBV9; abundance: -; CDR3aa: CASSVGPDQPQHF
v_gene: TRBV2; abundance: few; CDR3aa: CASSGGRASGSEKYF
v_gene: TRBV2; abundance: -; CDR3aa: CATTREYNSPLHF
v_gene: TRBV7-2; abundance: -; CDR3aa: CASSLGQSYNEQFF
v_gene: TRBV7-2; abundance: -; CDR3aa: CASRPPRGRMNTEAFF
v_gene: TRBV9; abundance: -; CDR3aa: CASSVSSGRAGGELFF
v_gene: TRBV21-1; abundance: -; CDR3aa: CASSKGLAAYNEQFF
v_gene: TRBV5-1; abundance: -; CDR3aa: CASRLDMREQYF
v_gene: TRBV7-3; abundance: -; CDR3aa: CASSLMGGTSVGEQYF
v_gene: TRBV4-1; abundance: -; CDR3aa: CASSRGLAAYNEQFF
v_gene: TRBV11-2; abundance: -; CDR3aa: CASSLTGAGANVLTF
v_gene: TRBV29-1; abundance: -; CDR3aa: CSVEGEGVETQYF
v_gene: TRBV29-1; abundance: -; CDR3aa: CSVAMVGTREKLFF
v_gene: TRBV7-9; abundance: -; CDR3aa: CASSWTGDNEQFF
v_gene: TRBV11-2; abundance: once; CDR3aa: CASSTDPSSYEQYF
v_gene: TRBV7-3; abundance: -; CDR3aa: CASSVGTSTEQYF
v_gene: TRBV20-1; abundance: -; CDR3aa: CSASEYEQYF
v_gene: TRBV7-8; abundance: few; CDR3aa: CASSFLQDSYEQYF
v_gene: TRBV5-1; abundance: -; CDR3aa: CASSLGPRGNQPQHF
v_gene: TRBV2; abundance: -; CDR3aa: CASKGAEGHTF
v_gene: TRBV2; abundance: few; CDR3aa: CASARGDTQYF
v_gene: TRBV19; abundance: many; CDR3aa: CASSQTIAPSEQYF
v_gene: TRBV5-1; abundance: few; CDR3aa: CASSLEASGSSYNEQFF
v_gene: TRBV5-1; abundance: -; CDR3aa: CASSTGHTEAFF
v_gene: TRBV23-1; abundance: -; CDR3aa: CASSQGWIAGSSYNEQFF
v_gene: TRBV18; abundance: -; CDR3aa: CASSLDRDNEQFF
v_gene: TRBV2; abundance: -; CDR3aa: CASKSGSGAYEQYF